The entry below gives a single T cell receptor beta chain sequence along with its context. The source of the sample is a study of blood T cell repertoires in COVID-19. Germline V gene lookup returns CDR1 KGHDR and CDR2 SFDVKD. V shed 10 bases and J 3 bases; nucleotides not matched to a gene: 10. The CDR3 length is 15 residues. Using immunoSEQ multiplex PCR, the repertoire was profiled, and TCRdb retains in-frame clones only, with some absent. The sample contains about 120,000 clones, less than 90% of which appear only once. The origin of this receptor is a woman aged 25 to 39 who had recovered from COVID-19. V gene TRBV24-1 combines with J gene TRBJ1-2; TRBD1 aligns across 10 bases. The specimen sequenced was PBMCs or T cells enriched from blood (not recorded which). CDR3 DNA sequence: TGTGCCACGTCCTCCCCCGGACAGGGGGACTATGGCTACACCTTC. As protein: CATSSPGQGDYGYTF.